This passage covers 28 T cell receptor beta chains from one sample sequenced in a study of cytomegalovirus exposure and HLA in healthy donors. In the PCR, 60 Vbeta and 13 Jbeta primers were used. Profiled with immunoSEQ multiplex PCR; TCRdb holds only in-frame clones, not every one. The table shows 120,000 to 150,000 clones, with over 70% occurring only once. Source material: PBMCs. These receptors were obtained from a man aged 18 to 30 in good health and CMV-seronegative.

The chain couples TRBV14 to TRBJ2-6; TRBD1 aligns across 7 bases. CDR3 length: 20 residues. The V and J ends lost 0 bases and 0 bases, in that order; junction bases with no gene match: 11. The germline CDR1 and CDR2 sequences are SGHDN and FVKESK. CDR3 in DNA: TGTGCCAGCAGCCAAGATATTAAACAGGGGATAATCTCTGGGGCCAACGTCCTGACTTTC. Its protein product is CASSQDIKQGIISGANVLTF.

The chain has TRBV6-5 and TRBJ2-7, with 7 bases that match TRBD2. CDR3 size: 14 residues. Germline CDR1 and CDR2: MNHEY and SVGAGI. V gave up 6 bases and J gave up 1 base; unmatched junction bases: 6. In DNA, the CDR3 is TGTGCCAGCAGCGAGCAGGGACTATCCTACGAGCAGTACTTC. Protein product: CASSEQGLSYEQYF.

This clone came up a few times. The rearrangement links TRBV4-2 to TRBJ2-1; 7 nucleotides match TRBD2. The CDR3 spans 13 residues. V was pared by 1 base and J by 6 bases, with 0 bases of the junction left unmatched. Germline-derived CDR1 and CDR2 are LGHNA and YNFKEQ. In nucleotides, the CDR3 is TGTGCCAGCAGCCAAGGGACTAGCAATGAGCAGTTCTTC. Translating it yields CASSQGTSNEQFF.

J is TRBJ1-2 and V is TRBV28; D unclear. Trimming took 10 bases from V and 3 from J, leaving 18 bases between them. CDR3 size: 14 residues. Per the germline V gene, CDR1 is MDHEN and CDR2 is SYDVKM. DNA for the CDR3: TGTGCCACCCTGGGGAGGAAAAATTACTATGGCTACACCTTC. Protein: CATLGRKNYYGYTF.

The CDR3 DNA reads TGTGCCAGTAGCGTCCACAGGGATCGCGCGTATAGCAATCAGCCCCAGCATTTT. It encodes CASSVHRDRAYSNQPQHF. This chain connects TRBV19 to TRBJ1-5, with D possibly matching TRBD1 (6 bases). The CDR3 loop spans 18 amino acids. Trimming left V 6 bases short and J 0 bases short, with 21 bases between. Germline V gives CDR1 LNHDA, CDR2 SQIVND (reference sequence).

The chain couples TRBV28 to TRBJ2-7; D is possibly TRBD1 (6 bases). Trimming left V 5 bases short and J 7 bases short, with 9 bases between. Germline V gene lookup returns CDR1 MDHEN and CDR2 SYDVKM. This CDR3 has 11 amino acids. CDR3 region: CASSPRGEQYF. Written as DNA, the CDR3 is TGTGCCAGCAGTCCTAGGGGGGAGCAGTACTTC.

The V and J genes are TRBV10-3 and TRBJ1-4; D is possibly TRBD1 (6 bases). Germline assignment: CDR1 ENHRY and CDR2 SYGVKD. The CDR3 loop spans 13 amino acids. Trimming cost V 7 bases and J 7 bases, with 13 bases left between them. The CDR3 bases are TGTGCCATCAAATCCCAAGGGGGTGAAAAACTGTTTTTT. This encodes CAIKSQGGEKLFF.

The chain joins TRBV5-8 to TRBJ2-2; 7 bases agree with TRBD1. V lost 3 bases, J lost 4 bases, and 6 bases stayed unmatched. Germline CDR1 reads SGHTS; CDR2 reads YDEGEE. CDR3 length equals 15 residues. The CDR3 spells CASSSTGDLTGELFF. CDR3 DNA: TGTGCCAGCAGCTCTACAGGGGATCTCACCGGGGAGCTGTTTTTT.

The CDR3 sequence is CASSLGGKGNTEAFF. CDR3 nucleotide sequence: TGTGCCAGCAGCTTGGGAGGGAAAGGGAACACTGAAGCTTTCTTT. The rearrangement joins TRBV5-4 to TRBJ1-1; D gene uncertain. Trimming left V 0 bases short and J 1 base short, with 10 bases between. Germline lookup yields CDR1 SGHNT and CDR2 YYREEE (reference sequence). The CDR3 is made up of 15 amino acids.

This clone was counted a few times. V usage is TRBV6-6 and J usage is TRBJ1-6; no firm D call. CDR3 size: 11 residues. Germline CDR1 MNHNY, CDR2 SVGAGI (reference sequence). Between the trimmed V and J ends, which lost 10 bases and 7 bases, there was a span of 8 bases. The CDR3 sequence is CATNSNSPLHF. The CDR3 DNA reads TGTGCCACCAACTCAAATTCACCCCTCCACTTT.

In DNA form, the CDR3 reads TGTGCCAGTTTCAGGGAAGGGGGGAACACTGAAGCTTTCTTT. Protein: CASFREGGNTEAFF. V is TRBV6-5 and J is TRBJ1-1; possibly TRBD1 for D (6 bases). V gave up 9 bases and J gave up 1 base, with 15 bases separating them. The CDR3 has 14 amino acids. CDR1 MNHEY and CDR2 SVGAGI come from the germline V gene.

This chain uses TRBV29-1 with TRBJ2-3, with a possible D match to TRBD1 (6 bases). Germline CDR1 and CDR2: SQVTM and ANQGSEA. V lost 7 bases and J lost 4, with 12 bases in between. The CDR3 covers 12 residues. This CDR3 reads CSALQGADTQYF. The CDR3 DNA reads as TGCAGCGCCTTACAGGGAGCAGATACGCAGTATTTT.

Ten or more counts support this clone. The rearrangement links TRBV11-2 to TRBJ1-1, with D maybe TRBD1 (6 bases). This CDR3 is 15 amino acids long. The germline V and J ends were trimmed by 5 bases and 1 base, with 14 bases remaining between them. Per germline, CDR1 SGHAT and CDR2 FQNNGV. CDR3 DNA sequence: TGTGCCAGCAGCCTTACTTCGACAGGGAACACTGAAGCTTTCTTT. This translates into CASSLTSTGNTEAFF.

Within the sample, this clone is medium-sized. The V call is TRBV2, the J call TRBJ2-1; 8 positions match TRBD2. The CDR3 runs to 12 residues. Germline trimming cut 7 bases from V and 16 bases from J; bases unmatched to any gene: 12. CDR1 and CDR2 from the germline V gene are SNHLY and FYNNEI. CDR3 nucleotides: TGTGCCAGCATCGGGGTCGGGGGGGCCATTTTCTTC. Protein: CASIGVGGAIFF. Combining the CDR3 with reference TRBV2 and TRBJ2-1 gives the whole variable domain EPEVTQTPSHQVTQMGQEVILRCVPISNHLYFYWYRQILGQKVEFLVSFYNNEISEKSEIFDDQFSVERPDGSNFTLKIRSTKLEDSAMYFCASIGVGGAIFFGPGTRLTVL.

V gene TRBV27 combines with J gene TRBJ1-1; 8 nucleotides line up with TRBD1. Germline V gene sequence: CDR1 MNHEY, CDR2 SMNVEV (reference sequence). Unmatched junction bases numbered 18, after V lost 4 bases and J lost 11 bases. The CDR3 is 16 amino acids. CDR3 nucleotides: TGTGCCAGCAGTTCCACAGGGGGGCCCTTTCTCTTTTATGCTTTCTTT. This translates into CASSSTGGPFLFYAFF.

The chain links TRBV7-9 to TRBJ1-2, with 7 bases identical to TRBD1. CDR1 SEHNR and CDR2 FQNEAQ come from the germline V gene (reference sequence). CDR3 length equals 14 residues. V shed 7 bases, J shed 2 bases, and the junction held 7 bases outside the gene matches. This CDR3 is CASNDPGQNYGYTF. CDR3 coding DNA: TGTGCCAGCAATGACCCGGGACAGAACTATGGCTACACCTTC.

The V and J genes are TRBV5-5 and TRBJ1-6; D is ambiguous. This CDR3 has 15 residues. V lost 9 bases and J lost 5, with 18 bases in between. Germline V gene data show CDR1 as SGHKS and CDR2 as YYEKEE (reference sequence). This CDR3 is CATQLGPGDNSPLHF. In DNA form, the CDR3 reads TGTGCCACCCAGCTTGGACCCGGGGATAATTCACCCCTCCACTTT.

This chain links TRBV30 with TRBJ1-4; no definite D call. Germline values: CDR1 GTSNPN, CDR2 SVGIG (reference sequence). The CDR3 covers 13 residues. V was trimmed by 3 bases and J by 6 bases, leaving 11 bases between them. CDR3 DNA sequence: TGTGCCTGGAGAGAGACGGGTTATGAAAAACTGTTTTTT. Translating it yields CAWRETGYEKLFF.

The chain employs TRBV19 and TRBJ1-1; no clear D gene. Germline V gene data show CDR1 as LNHDA and CDR2 as SQIVND (reference sequence). The CDR3 is 12 residues long. V lost 3 bases and J 7 bases, leaving 9 bases between the germline ends. CDR3 DNA: TGTGCCAGTAGTATTGGGCAGCTTGAAGCTTTCTTT. Translated, it gives CASSIGQLEAFF. The full variable domain, completed using reference TRBV19 and TRBJ1-1, is DGGITQSPKYLFRKEGQNVTLSCEQNLNHDAMYWYRQDPGQGLRLIYYSQIVNDFQKGDIAEGYSVSREKKESFPLTVTSAQKNPTAFYLCASSIGQLEAFFGQGTRLTVV.

This clone occurred a few times. The V call is TRBV30, the J call TRBJ2-3, with 7 bases aligning to TRBD2. V lost 0 bases to trimming and J lost 1 base; unmatched junction nucleotides: 4. This CDR3 has 15 amino acids. Germline CDR1 GTSNPN, CDR2 SVGIG (reference sequence). The DNA of the CDR3 is TGTGCCTGGAGTGTACAAACTAGCGGCACAGATACGCAGTATTTT. Translation gives CAWSVQTSGTDTQYF.

Here the CDR3 DNA reads TGTGCCAGCAGTCAGAATTGGCGGGGGCGCACAGATACGCAGTATTTT. Amino acid sequence: CASSQNWRGRTDTQYF. The chain employs TRBV7-6 and TRBJ2-3, with D possibly being TRBD2 (7 bases). The ends were cut back, 6 bases at V and 1 base at J, with 17 bases in the middle. This CDR3 comprises 16 residues. Germline V CDR1 and CDR2: SGHVS, FNYEAQ. The full variable domain, completed using reference TRBV7-6 and TRBJ2-3, is GAGVSQSPRYKVTKRGQDVALRCDPISGHVSLYWYRQALGQGPEFLTYFNYEAQQDKSGLPNDRFSAERPEGSISTLTIQRTEQRDSAMYRCASSQNWRGRTDTQYFGPGTRLTVL.

A single count supports this clone. The chain carries TRBV9 and TRBJ2-3; D is perhaps TRBD2 (6 bases). This CDR3 has 14 residues. Germline V gene data show CDR1 as SGDLS and CDR2 as YYNGEE. V was clipped by 7 bases and J by 2 bases, with 14 bases between them. CDR3 DNA: TGTGCCAGCGGACGACGGGGGAACACAGATACGCAGTATTTT. The encoded protein is CASGRRGNTDTQYF.

The V and J genes are TRBV7-2 and TRBJ1-2, with 9 bases aligning to TRBD1. The germline gives CDR1 SGHTA, CDR2 FQGNSA. The CDR3 is 13 amino acids. The V gene end was trimmed by 6 bases and the J gene end by 5 bases; junction bases not matched to a gene: 4. The CDR3 protein is CASRGTGLYGYTF. The DNA of the CDR3 is TGTGCCAGCAGAGGGACAGGGCTTTATGGCTACACCTTC. The full variable domain, in which reference TRBV7-2 and TRBJ1-2 provide the parts outside the CDR3, is GAGVSQSPSNKVTEKGKDVELRCDPISGHTALYWYRQSLGQGLEFLIYFQGNSAPDKSGLPSDRFSAERTGGSVSTLTIQRTQQEDSAVYLCASRGTGLYGYTFGSGTRLTVV.

This clone was detected only once. The chain uses TRBV4-3 and TRBJ2-2, with D perhaps matching TRBD1 (5 bases). V was cut by 3 bases and J by 0 bases, with 20 bases left in between. Germline loops: CDR1 LGHNA, CDR2 YSLEER. The length of the CDR3 is 19 residues. In DNA, the CDR3 is TGCGCCAGCAGCCACCATATCTCGACAGCTACGTCGAACACCGGGGAGCTGTTTTTT. This sequence encodes CASSHHISTATSNTGELFF.

This chain joins TRBV4-2 and TRBJ1-5; 7 bases are a match to TRBD1. Germline values: CDR1 LGHNA, CDR2 YNFKEQ. The CDR3 consists of 14 residues. J was trimmed by 9 bases and V by 0 bases; bases with no gene match: 5. DNA of the CDR3: TGTGCCAGCAGCCAAGAGACAGGGAATAGGCCCCAGCATTTT. Protein: CASSQETGNRPQHF.

The chain recombines TRBV2 with TRBJ2-5; TRBD2 agrees at 15 bases. The J call is uncertain, as TRBJ2-7 better fits the DNA end. Germline CDR1 reads SNHLY; CDR2 reads FYNNEI. CDR3 length equals 19 residues. CDR3 region: CATSGSSGLAGGHSYEQYF. The DNA of the CDR3 is TGTGCCACTAGCGGATCTTCGGGACTAGCGGGGGGCCATTCCTACGAGCAGTACTTC.

The chain recombines TRBV19 with TRBJ1-2, with TRBD1 identical over 8 bases. The J segment lost 6 bases and the V segment lost 3 bases, leaving 9 bases of the junction unmatched. From germline, CDR1 is LNHDA and CDR2 SQIVND (reference sequence). The CDR3 is 15 amino acids. This CDR3 is CASSIVTGENNGYTF. The CDR3 DNA follows: TGTGCCAGTAGTATCGTGACAGGGGAGAACAATGGCTACACCTTC.

The chain links TRBV6-5 to TRBJ2-7, with 8 bases fitting TRBD1. CDR1 is MNHEY and CDR2 is SVGAGI in the germline V gene. The CDR3 has 13 amino acids. The V segment lost 5 bases and the J segment 2 bases; nucleotides outside the gene matches: 2. The CDR3 loop reads CASSRTGPYEQYF. For the CDR3, the DNA is TGTGCCAGCAGTCGGACAGGGCCCTACGAGCAGTACTTC.